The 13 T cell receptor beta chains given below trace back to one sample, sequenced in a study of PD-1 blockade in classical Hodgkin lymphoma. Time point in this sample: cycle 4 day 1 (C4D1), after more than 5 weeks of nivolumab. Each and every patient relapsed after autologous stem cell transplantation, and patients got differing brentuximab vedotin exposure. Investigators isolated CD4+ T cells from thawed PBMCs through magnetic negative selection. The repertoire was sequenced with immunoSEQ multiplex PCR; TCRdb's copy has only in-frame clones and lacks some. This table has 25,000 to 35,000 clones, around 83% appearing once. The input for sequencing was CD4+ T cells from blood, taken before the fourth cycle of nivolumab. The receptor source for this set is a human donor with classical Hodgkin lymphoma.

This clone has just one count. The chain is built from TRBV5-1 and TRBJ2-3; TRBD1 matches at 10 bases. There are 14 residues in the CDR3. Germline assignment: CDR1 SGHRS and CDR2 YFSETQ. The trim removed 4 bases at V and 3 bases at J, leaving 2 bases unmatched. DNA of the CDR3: TGCGCCAGCAGCCAGGGACAGGGGACAGATACGCAGTATTTT. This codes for CASSQGQGTDTQYF.

As DNA, the CDR3 is TGTGCCAGCAGCGAGCTCCAGGGGTTCACTGAAGCTTTCTTT. Amino acids: CASSELQGFTEAFF. The V call is TRBV6-1, the J call TRBJ1-1; weak D call: TRBD1 (6 bases). Looked up from germline, CDR1 is MNHNS and CDR2 is SASEGT. Trimming stripped 6 bases from V and 4 bases from J, with 15 bases between. The CDR3 is made up of 14 amino acids.

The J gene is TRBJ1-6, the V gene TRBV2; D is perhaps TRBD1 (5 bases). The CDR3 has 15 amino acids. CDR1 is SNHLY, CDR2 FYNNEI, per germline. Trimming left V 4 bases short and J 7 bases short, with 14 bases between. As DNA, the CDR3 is TGTGCCAGCAGTGCCGGGACTCGAGGGAATTCACCCCTCCACTTT. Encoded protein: CASSAGTRGNSPLHF.

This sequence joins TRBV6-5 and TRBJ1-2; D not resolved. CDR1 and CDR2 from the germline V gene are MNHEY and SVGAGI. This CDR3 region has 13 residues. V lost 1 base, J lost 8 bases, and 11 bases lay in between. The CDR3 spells CASSYLGTKGYTF. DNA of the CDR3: TGTGCCAGCAGTTACTTAGGCACGAAAGGCTACACCTTC.

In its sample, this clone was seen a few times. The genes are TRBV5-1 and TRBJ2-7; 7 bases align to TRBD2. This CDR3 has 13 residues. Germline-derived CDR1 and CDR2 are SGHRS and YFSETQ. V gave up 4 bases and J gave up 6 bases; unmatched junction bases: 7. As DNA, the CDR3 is TGCGCCAGCAGCCCCTTGACTAGCTCCGAGCAGTACTTC. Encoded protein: CASSPLTSSEQYF.

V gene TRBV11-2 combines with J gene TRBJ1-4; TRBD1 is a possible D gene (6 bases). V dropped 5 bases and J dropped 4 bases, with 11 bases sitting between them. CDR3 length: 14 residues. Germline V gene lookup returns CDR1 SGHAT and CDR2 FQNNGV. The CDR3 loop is CASSIQGVNEKLFF. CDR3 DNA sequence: TGTGCCAGCAGCATACAGGGAGTTAATGAAAAACTGTTTTTT. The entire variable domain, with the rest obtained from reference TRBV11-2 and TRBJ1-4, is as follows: EAGVAQSPRYKIIEKRQSVAFWCNPISGHATLYWYQQILGQGPKLLIQFQNNGVVDDSQLPKDRFSAERLKGVDSTLKIQPAKLEDSAVYLCASSIQGVNEKLFFGSGTQLSVL.

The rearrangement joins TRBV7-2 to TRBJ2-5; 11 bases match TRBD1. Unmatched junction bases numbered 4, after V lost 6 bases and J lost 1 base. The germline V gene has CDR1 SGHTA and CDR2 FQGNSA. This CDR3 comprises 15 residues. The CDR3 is CASRGQGGPQETQYF. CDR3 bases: TGTGCCAGCAGGGGACAGGGGGGACCCCAAGAGACCCAGTACTTC.

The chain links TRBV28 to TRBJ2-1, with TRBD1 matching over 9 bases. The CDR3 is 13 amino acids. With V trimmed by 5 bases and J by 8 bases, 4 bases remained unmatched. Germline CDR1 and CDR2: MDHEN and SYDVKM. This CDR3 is CASSGTGRDEQFF. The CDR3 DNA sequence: TGTGCCAGCAGTGGGACAGGGCGCGATGAGCAGTTCTTC.

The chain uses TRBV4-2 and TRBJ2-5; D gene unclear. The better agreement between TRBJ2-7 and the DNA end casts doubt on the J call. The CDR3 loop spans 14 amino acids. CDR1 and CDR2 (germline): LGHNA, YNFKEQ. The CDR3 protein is CASSQDPDRDEQYF. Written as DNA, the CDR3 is TGTGCCAGCAGCCAAGATCCGGATAGGGACGAGCAGTACTTC.

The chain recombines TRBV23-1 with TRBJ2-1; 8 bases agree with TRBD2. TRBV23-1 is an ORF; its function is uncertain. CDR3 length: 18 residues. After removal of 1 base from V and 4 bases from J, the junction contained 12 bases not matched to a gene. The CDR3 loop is CASSQLGDRLASYNEQFF. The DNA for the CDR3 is TGCGCCAGCAGTCAATTGGGGGACCGACTAGCGTCATACAATGAGCAGTTCTTC.

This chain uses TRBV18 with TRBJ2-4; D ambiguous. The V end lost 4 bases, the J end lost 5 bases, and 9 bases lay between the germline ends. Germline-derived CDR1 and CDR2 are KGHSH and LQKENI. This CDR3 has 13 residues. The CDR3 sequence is CASSQGRQNIQYF. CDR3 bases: TGTGCCAGCTCACAAGGACGGCAAAACATTCAGTACTTC.

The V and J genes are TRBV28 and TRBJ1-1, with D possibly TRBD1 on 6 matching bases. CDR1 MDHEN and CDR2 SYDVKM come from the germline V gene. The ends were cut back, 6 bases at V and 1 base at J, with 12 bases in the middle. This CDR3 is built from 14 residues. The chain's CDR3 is CASRRQGPNTEAFF. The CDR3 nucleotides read TGTGCCAGCAGGCGCCAGGGGCCGAACACTGAAGCTTTCTTT.

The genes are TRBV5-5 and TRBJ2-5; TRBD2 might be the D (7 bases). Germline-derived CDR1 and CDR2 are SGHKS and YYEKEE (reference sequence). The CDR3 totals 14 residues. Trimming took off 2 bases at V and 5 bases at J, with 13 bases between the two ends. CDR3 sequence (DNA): TGTGCCAGCAGCTTCGGAGGGGGGGAGGAGACCCAGTACTTC. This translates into CASSFGGGEETQYF.